The rows below give T cell receptor beta chains drawn from one sample of a study of OX40 agonist ivuxolimab in advanced cancers. Some clones are missing from TCRdb's copy, which holds only in-frame ones; the method was immunoSEQ multiplex PCR. Found here are about 31,000 clones, 79% of them singletons; the top ten hold 15%. Sample: CD4+ or CD8+ T cells sorted from blood, taken in a trial of the OX40 agonist ivuxolimab. The receptors originated from an adult with an advanced solid tumor such as melanoma, head and neck, liver or kidney cancer. CDR3s include the opening cysteine and the closing phenylalanine or tryptophan. The D gene is left open where the match is weak. Clone sizes are given selectively: once, few, many, or a class where the clone is expanded.

V gene: TRBV5-1
D gene: -
J gene: TRBJ2-7
clone size: once
CDR3 protein: CASSLRQSYEQYF
CDR3 DNA: TGCGCCAGCAGCTTGCGACAGTCCTACGAGCAGTACTTC

V gene: TRBV6-1
D gene: TRBD1
J gene: TRBJ2-7
clone size: -
CDR3 protein: CASGQAVYEQYF
CDR3 DNA: TGTGCCAGTGGACAGGCTGTCTACGAGCAGTACTTC

V gene: TRBV30
D gene: -
J gene: TRBJ2-3
clone size: -
CDR3 protein: CACPASGTQYF
CDR3 DNA: TGTGCCTGCCCTGCCTCGGGTACGCAGTATTTT

V gene: TRBV6-6
D gene: -
J gene: TRBJ2-5
clone size: -
CDR3 protein: CASSGTTRETQYF
CDR3 DNA: TGTGCCAGCAGTGGGACCACGAGGGAGACCCAGTACTTC

V gene: TRBV5-6
D gene: -
J gene: TRBJ1-5
clone size: -
CDR3 protein: CASSLGRNSNQPQHF
CDR3 DNA: TGTGCCAGCAGCTTAGGGCGGAATAGCAATCAGCCCCAGCATTTT

V gene: TRBV7-3
D gene: TRBD1
J gene: TRBJ1-1
clone size: -
CDR3 protein: CASSLGTEAFF
CDR3 DNA: TGTGCCAGCAGCTTAGGGACAGAGGCTTTCTTT

V gene: TRBV27
D gene: -
J gene: TRBJ2-7
clone size: -
CDR3 protein: CASSLGGGYEQYF
CDR3 DNA: TGTGCCAGCAGTTTGGGAGGGGGGTACGAGCAGTACTTC

V gene: TRBV5-1
D gene: TRBD2
J gene: TRBJ2-1
clone size: -
CDR3 protein: CASRVGTSGWTGDEQFF
CDR3 DNA: TGCGCCAGCAGGGTCGGGACTAGCGGGTGGACGGGGGATGAGCAGTTCTTC

V gene: TRBV2
D gene: TRBD2
J gene: TRBJ2-1
clone size: once
CDR3 protein: CASSVLTSGDSNEQFF
CDR3 DNA: TGTGCCAGCAGTGTATTGACTAGCGGGGATTCTAATGAGCAGTTCTTC

V gene: TRBV5-1
D gene: TRBD2
J gene: TRBJ2-4
clone size: -
CDR3 protein: CASSFLAGVQNIQYF
CDR3 DNA: TGCGCCAGCAGCTTTTTAGCGGGGGTCCAAAACATTCAGTACTTC

V gene: TRBV11-3
D gene: -
J gene: TRBJ1-1
clone size: once
CDR3 protein: CASSLGPTEAFF
CDR3 DNA: TGTGCCAGCAGCTTAGGGCCCACTGAAGCTTTCTTT

V gene: TRBV5-1
D gene: TRBD1
J gene: TRBJ1-1
clone size: few
CDR3 protein: CASSHGQGTQTFF
CDR3 DNA: TGCGCCAGCAGCCATGGACAGGGTACACAAACTTTCTTT

V gene: TRBV30
D gene: -
J gene: TRBJ1-2
clone size: -
CDR3 protein: CAWALDGLYGYTF
CDR3 DNA: TGTGCCTGGGCCCTCGACGGACTCTATGGCTACACCTTC

V gene: TRBV2
D gene: -
J gene: TRBJ1-1
clone size: -
CDR3 protein: CASSQERNTEAFF
CDR3 DNA: TGTGCCAGCAGCCAGGAGAGGAACACTGAAGCTTTCTTT

V gene: TRBV29-1
D gene: -
J gene: TRBJ2-7
clone size: once
CDR3 protein: CSVGWRGPYEQYF
CDR3 DNA: TGCAGCGTTGGTTGGCGGGGGCCCTACGAGCAGTACTTC

V gene: TRBV5-1
D gene: -
J gene: TRBJ2-4
clone size: -
CDR3 protein: CASSLSGHSGDIQYF
CDR3 DNA: TGCGCCAGCAGCTTGTCGGGACATTCGGGGGACATTCAGTACTTC

V gene: TRBV19
D gene: -
J gene: TRBJ2-3
clone size: once
CDR3 protein: CASTHRGAGAADTQYF
CDR3 DNA: TGTGCCAGTACCCACAGAGGGGCAGGGGCAGCAGATACGCAGTATTTT

V gene: TRBV6-1
D gene: TRBD1
J gene: TRBJ2-7
clone size: -
CDR3 protein: CASSGRAGTGIYEQYF
CDR3 DNA: TGTGCCAGCAGTGGGCGAGCCGGGACAGGGATCTACGAGCAGTACTTC

V gene: TRBV5-1
D gene: -
J gene: TRBJ2-2
clone size: -
CDR3 protein: CASSRFDNPNTGELFF
CDR3 DNA: TGCGCCAGCAGCCGCTTCGACAACCCGAACACCGGGGAGCTGTTTTTT

V gene: TRBV6-6
D gene: -
J gene: TRBJ2-7
clone size: -
CDR3 protein: CASSYGPYDSYEQYF
CDR3 DNA: TGTGCCAGCAGTTACGGGCCCTACGACTCCTACGAGCAGTACTTC

V gene: TRBV7-2
D gene: -
J gene: TRBJ1-1
clone size: -
CDR3 protein: CASSLGPGAEAFF
CDR3 DNA: TGTGCCAGCAGCTTAGGACCGGGCGCTGAAGCTTTCTTT

V gene: TRBV4-1
D gene: -
J gene: TRBJ2-1
clone size: -
CDR3 protein: CASLGTGNEQFF
CDR3 DNA: TGCGCCAGCCTGGGGACGGGTAATGAGCAGTTCTTC

V gene: TRBV6-5
D gene: TRBD1
J gene: TRBJ1-2
clone size: -
CDR3 protein: CASSNTGQGYGYTF
CDR3 DNA: TGTGCCAGCAGCAACACGGGACAGGGCTATGGCTACACCTTC

V gene: TRBV12-5
D gene: TRBD2
J gene: TRBJ2-3
clone size: -
CDR3 protein: CASGLVTTSGVTQYF
CDR3 DNA: TGTGCTAGTGGTTTGGTGACGACTAGCGGGGTTACGCAGTATTTT

V gene: TRBV4-1
D gene: TRBD1
J gene: TRBJ1-5
clone size: -
CDR3 protein: CASSQDRVQGASQPQHF
CDR3 DNA: TGCGCCAGCAGCCAAGATCGGGTCCAGGGGGCTAGTCAGCCCCAGCATTTT

V gene: TRBV27
D gene: TRBD1
J gene: TRBJ1-2
clone size: -
CDR3 protein: CASSLGTGGDGYTF
CDR3 DNA: TGTGCCAGCAGTTTAGGGACAGGGGGGGATGGCTACACCTTC

V gene: TRBV19
D gene: -
J gene: TRBJ1-1
clone size: -
CDR3 protein: CATRMNTEAFF
CDR3 DNA: TGTGCCACCCGGATGAACACTGAAGCTTTCTTT

V gene: TRBV5-8
D gene: -
J gene: TRBJ2-1
clone size: -
CDR3 protein: CASSLGLSSYNEQFF
CDR3 DNA: TGTGCCAGCAGCTTGGGTCTGAGCTCCTACAATGAGCAGTTCTTC

V gene: TRBV25-1
D gene: -
J gene: TRBJ1-5
clone size: -
CDR3 protein: CASSHETGRNQPQHF
CDR3 DNA: TGTGCCAGCAGTCACGAGACGGGGAGGAATCAGCCCCAGCATTTT

V gene: TRBV11-1
D gene: TRBD2
J gene: TRBJ2-5
clone size: -
CDR3 protein: CASSNLLAGDQETQYF
CDR3 DNA: TGTGCCAGCAGCAACCTACTAGCGGGGGACCAAGAGACCCAGTACTTC

V gene: TRBV30
D gene: TRBD1
J gene: TRBJ1-5
clone size: -
CDR3 protein: CAWSTGTESVYSNQPQHF
CDR3 DNA: TGTGCCTGGAGTACCGGGACAGAAAGCGTTTATAGCAATCAGCCCCAGCATTTT

V gene: TRBV7-6
D gene: TRBD1
J gene: TRBJ1-2
clone size: -
CDR3 protein: CASTNAGQGANYGYTF
CDR3 DNA: TGTGCCAGCACCAACGCGGGCCAGGGGGCTAACTATGGCTACACCTTC

V gene: TRBV10-3
D gene: TRBD1
J gene: TRBJ1-1
clone size: -
CDR3 protein: CAISVTTGTLWTEAFF
CDR3 DNA: TGTGCCATCAGTGTCACGACAGGGACACTGTGGACTGAAGCTTTCTTT

V gene: TRBV7-6
D gene: -
J gene: TRBJ1-1
clone size: -
CDR3 protein: CASSLAPSTEAFF
CDR3 DNA: TGTGCCAGCAGCTTAGCGCCGAGCACTGAAGCTTTCTTT

V gene: TRBV9
D gene: -
J gene: TRBJ1-2
clone size: once
CDR3 protein: CASSVDSVPPGGASGYTF
CDR3 DNA: TGTGCCAGCAGCGTAGATTCTGTCCCCCCGGGGGGCGCATCCGGCTACACCTTC

V gene: TRBV10-3
D gene: -
J gene: TRBJ1-2
clone size: -
CDR3 protein: CALGPESGDGYTF
CDR3 DNA: TGTGCCCTGGGACCCGAGAGTGGAGATGGCTACACCTTC

V gene: TRBV6-4
D gene: TRBD1
J gene: TRBJ1-4
clone size: once
CDR3 protein: CALRGRNEKLFF
CDR3 DNA: TGTGCCTTGAGGGGGCGGAACGAAAAACTGTTTTTT

V gene: TRBV5-6
D gene: -
J gene: TRBJ1-4
clone size: -
CDR3 protein: CASSPEGGSTNEKLFF
CDR3 DNA: TGTGCCAGCAGCCCCGAGGGTGGGTCAACTAATGAAAAACTGTTTTTT

V gene: TRBV4-2
D gene: TRBD2
J gene: TRBJ2-3
clone size: -
CDR3 protein: CASSIAAGGPKDTQYF
CDR3 DNA: TGTGCCAGCAGCATAGCAGCGGGGGGGCCGAAAGATACGCAGTATTTT

V gene: TRBV19
D gene: -
J gene: TRBJ1-5
clone size: -
CDR3 protein: CASNTMGVSNQPQHF
CDR3 DNA: TGTGCCAGTAATACTATGGGGGTCAGCAATCAGCCCCAGCATTTT

V gene: TRBV10-1
D gene: -
J gene: TRBJ1-2
clone size: -
CDR3 protein: CASSEGQYDGYTF
CDR3 DNA: TGCGCCAGCAGTGAGGGACAGTACGATGGCTACACCTTC

V gene: TRBV29-1
D gene: TRBD1
J gene: TRBJ1-2
clone size: -
CDR3 protein: CSVDSAGGVLGYTF
CDR3 DNA: TGCAGCGTTGATAGTGCAGGGGGGGTTCTTGGCTACACCTTC

V gene: TRBV2
D gene: TRBD1
J gene: TRBJ1-1
clone size: -
CDR3 protein: CASSKQGQGTLNTEAFF
CDR3 DNA: TGTGCCAGCTCTAAGCAGGGACAGGGCACCTTGAACACTGAAGCTTTCTTT

V gene: TRBV10-1
D gene: TRBD1
J gene: TRBJ1-1
clone size: -
CDR3 protein: CASSGDPDRGTTEAFF
CDR3 DNA: TGCGCCAGCAGTGGGGATCCTGACAGGGGGACCACTGAAGCTTTCTTT

V gene: TRBV27
D gene: TRBD1
J gene: TRBJ1-1
clone size: -
CDR3 protein: CASSPLQGAFTEAFF
CDR3 DNA: TGTGCCAGCAGTCCCCTACAGGGGGCTTTTACTGAAGCTTTCTTT

V gene: TRBV7-9
D gene: -
J gene: TRBJ2-4
clone size: -
CDR3 protein: CASSSMVGQEGGKNIQYF
CDR3 DNA: TGTGCCAGCAGCTCAATGGTGGGGCAAGAAGGGGGCAAAAACATTCAGTACTTC

V gene: TRBV29-1
D gene: -
J gene: TRBJ2-3
clone size: once
CDR3 protein: CSAERGDTQYF
CDR3 DNA: TGCAGCGCCGAAAGGGGAGATACGCAGTATTTT

V gene: TRBV11-3
D gene: TRBD1
J gene: TRBJ2-5
clone size: -
CDR3 protein: CASSLTGGQGETQYF
CDR3 DNA: TGTGCCAGCAGCTTGACAGGGGGCCAGGGAGAGACCCAGTACTTC

V gene: TRBV19
D gene: -
J gene: TRBJ2-7
clone size: -
CDR3 protein: CASSIEGGLSYEQYF
CDR3 DNA: TGTGCCAGTAGTATAGAGGGCGGACTCAGCTACGAGCAGTACTTC

V gene: TRBV9
D gene: -
J gene: TRBJ2-7
clone size: -
CDR3 protein: CASSVEGLREPVEQYF
CDR3 DNA: TGTGCCAGCAGCGTAGAGGGTCTCCGGGAACCAGTCGAGCAGTACTTC

V gene: TRBV11-3
D gene: -
J gene: TRBJ2-1
clone size: -
CDR3 protein: CASSLVGHINEQFF
CDR3 DNA: TGTGCCAGCAGCTTAGTAGGACACATCAATGAGCAGTTCTTC

V gene: TRBV30
D gene: -
J gene: TRBJ2-7
clone size: -
CDR3 protein: CAWNLSGDEQYF
CDR3 DNA: TGTGCCTGGAATCTCTCCGGCGACGAGCAGTACTTC

V gene: TRBV5-1
D gene: -
J gene: TRBJ2-2
clone size: -
CDR3 protein: CASSLDAGHLNTGELFF
CDR3 DNA: TGCGCCAGCAGCTTGGATGCGGGACACTTAAACACCGGGGAGCTGTTTTTT

V gene: TRBV2
D gene: -
J gene: TRBJ1-1
clone size: medium-sized
CDR3 protein: CASIPPSGLPEAFF
CDR3 DNA: TGTGCCAGCATACCACCGTCGGGGTTGCCTGAAGCTTTCTTT

V gene: TRBV5-4
D gene: -
J gene: TRBJ1-1
clone size: few
CDR3 protein: CASSPKDLREAFF
CDR3 DNA: TGTGCCAGCAGCCCCAAGGACTTACGAGAAGCTTTCTTT

V gene: TRBV29-1
D gene: -
J gene: TRBJ2-3
clone size: -
CDR3 protein: CSVEVADTQYF
CDR3 DNA: TGCAGCGTTGAAGTCGCGGATACGCAGTATTTT

V gene: TRBV6-1
D gene: -
J gene: TRBJ1-1
clone size: few
CDR3 protein: CASRIGDPNTEAFF
CDR3 DNA: TGTGCCAGCAGAATAGGGGACCCGAACACTGAAGCTTTCTTT

V gene: TRBV6-6
D gene: TRBD1
J gene: TRBJ1-2
clone size: -
CDR3 protein: CASSSTGQRYGYTF
CDR3 DNA: TGTGCCAGCAGTTCTACGGGACAGCGCTATGGCTACACCTTC

V gene: TRBV30
D gene: -
J gene: TRBJ1-3
clone size: -
CDR3 protein: CAWSGGLGDTIYF
CDR3 DNA: TGTGCCTGGAGTGGCGGGTTGGGAGACACCATATATTTT